A single sample is the source of the 14 T cell receptor beta chains below, sequenced in a study of shared clonotypes between healthy human individuals (dated by TCRdb to 2019 to 2021). The library was generated by the immunoSEQ multiplex PCR assay. TCRdb limited this immuneACCESS table to in-frame rearrangements with V and J called. A share of clones is missing; checked studies link under half to unresolved V genes, and the rest is unexplained. In this sample the table shows over 2 million clones, around 93% of which occur a single time. In total, the top ten clones hold about 0.41% of the sample. The sample taken for sequencing was naive CD4+ T cells from PBMCs. What this sample's cell subset or site label stands for: CD45RA+ positively selected. These receptors all stem from a man between 18 and 29 years old in good health. Some clones in this sample may be carry-over from other donors' samples.

For this clone: The same CDR3 also results from other DNA sequences found in this sample. The chain joins TRBV5-1 to TRBJ2-1, with 7 positions matching TRBD1. V trimming: 4 bases; J trimming: 0 bases; junction bases outside the gene matches: 1. Germline V gene lookup returns CDR1 SGHRS and CDR2 YFSETQ. The CDR3 length is 14 residues. CDR3 sequence: CASSRDSSYNEQFF. The CDR3 coding sequence is TGCGCCAGCAGCCGGGACAGCTCCTACAATGAGCAGTTCTTC.

The chain combines TRBV11-3 with TRBJ2-1; D is perhaps TRBD1 (6 bases). Trimming cost V 4 bases and J 5 bases, with 9 bases left between them. Germline CDR1 and CDR2: SGHNT and YENEEA. This CDR3 comprises 13 residues. CDR3 nucleotides: TGTGCCAGCAGCTCGGACAGTAACAATGAGCAGTTCTTC. Translating it yields CASSSDSNNEQFF.

This chain links TRBV28 with TRBJ1-4; D uncertain. V lost 5 bases to trimming and J lost 7 bases, with 14 bases between them. The CDR3 extends over 14 amino acids. Germline V gives CDR1 MDHEN, CDR2 SYDVKM. This chain's CDR3 is CASSRQAVGEKLFF. The CDR3, as DNA: TGTGCCAGCAGTCGTCAGGCAGTAGGTGAAAAACTGTTTTTT.

This chain joins TRBV19 and TRBJ2-1; 8 bases map to TRBD1. V lost 6 bases to trimming and J lost 9 bases; unmatched junction nucleotides: 10. This CDR3 is built from 14 residues. Per the germline V gene, CDR1 is LNHDA and CDR2 is SQIVND (reference sequence). CDR3 region: CASSRGRGLGEQFF. CDR3 in DNA: TGTGCCAGTAGCCGAGGCAGGGGGCTCGGTGAGCAGTTCTTC.

A few counts support this clone. This sequence joins TRBV2 and TRBJ2-2; D remains ambiguous. The CDR3 is 15 amino acids. Trimming shortened V by 2 bases and J by 1 base, and 8 bases separated the two germline ends. From germline, CDR1 is SNHLY and CDR2 FYNNEI. In DNA form, the CDR3 reads TGTGCCAGCAGTGAAATGCGGAAGAACACCGGGGAGCTGTTTTTT. This sequence encodes CASSEMRKNTGELFF.

CDR3 DNA sequence: TGCGCCAGCAGCCGGGACAGGGGGCAAGGTACTGAAGCTTTCTTT. It codes for CASSRDRGQGTEAFF. V and J are TRBV5-1 and TRBJ1-1, with 12 bases lining up with TRBD1. Per the germline V gene, CDR1 is SGHRS and CDR2 is YFSETQ. The CDR3 consists of 15 residues. Losses at the gene ends were 4 bases for V and 5 bases for J; bases not matched to a gene: 6. The whole variable domain, filled in from reference TRBV5-1 and TRBJ1-1, reads KAGVTQTPRYLIKTRGQQVTLSCSPISGHRSVSWYQQTPGQGLQFLFEYFSETQRNKGNFPGRFSGRQFSNSRSEMNVSTLELGDSALYLCASSRDRGQGTEAFFGQGTRLTVV.

The V call is TRBV7-2, the J call TRBJ2-1, with D perhaps matching TRBD2 (5 bases). CDR1 SGHTA and CDR2 FQGNSA come from the germline V gene. V was clipped by 6 bases and J by 4 bases, with 16 bases between them. The CDR3 contains 15 residues. CDR3 region: CASSPLGSSYNEQFF. Here the CDR3 DNA reads TGTGCCAGCAGTCCCCTGGGGAGTTCGTACAATGAGCAGTTCTTC.

J is TRBJ1-5 and V is TRBV6-5; a possible D gene is TRBD1 (5 bases). The CDR3 totals 14 residues. Germline CDR1 reads MNHEY; CDR2 reads SVGAGI. The V and J ends lost 5 bases and 5 bases respectively, with 13 bases between them. This CDR3 is CASSHRRDHQPQHF. The DNA for the CDR3 is TGTGCCAGCAGTCACAGAAGGGACCATCAGCCCCAGCATTTT.

The chain couples TRBV15 to TRBJ2-5; TRBD2 agrees at 8 bases. Germline V gene sequence: CDR1 LNHNV, CDR2 YYDKDF (reference sequence). The CDR3 spans 16 residues. V gave up 0 bases and J gave up 2 bases; unmatched junction bases: 5. The CDR3 loop reads CATSRDLTSGQETQYF. The CDR3 region has the DNA TGTGCCACCAGCAGAGACTTAACTAGCGGTCAAGAGACCCAGTACTTC.

This rearrangement joins TRBV28 to TRBJ2-1; the match to TRBD2 covers 8 bases. The germline CDR1 and CDR2 sequences are MDHEN and SYDVKM. The trim removed 4 bases at V and 0 bases at J, leaving 5 bases unmatched. The length of the CDR3 is 16 residues. The CDR3 loop reads CASSWLAGSSYNEQFF. The CDR3 DNA reads as TGTGCCAGCAGTTGGTTAGCGGGAAGCTCCTACAATGAGCAGTTCTTC.

This clone was counted once. The chain uses TRBV5-1 and TRBJ2-2, with D perhaps matching TRBD2 (6 bases). The V gene lost 4 bases and the J gene lost 7 bases, with 17 bases spanning the gap. CDR1 is SGHRS and CDR2 is YFSETQ in the germline V gene. The CDR3 is 15 residues long. The CDR3 sequence is CASSPGVSPGGELFF. CDR3 in DNA: TGCGCCAGCAGCCCGGGGGTCTCCCCGGGCGGGGAGCTGTTTTTT.

The CDR3 DNA reads TGTGCCAGCACCCAGGGGATTTTGAACACCGGGGAGCTGTTTTTT. Protein: CASTQGILNTGELFF. The chain employs TRBV28 and TRBJ2-2; maybe TRBD1 (6 bases). This CDR3 region has 15 residues. V was shortened by 7 bases and J by 1 base, with 13 bases between the two germline ends. The germline V gene encodes CDR1 MDHEN and CDR2 SYDVKM.

The J gene is TRBJ2-7, the V gene TRBV29-1; the D is unclear. Per germline, CDR1 SQVTM and CDR2 ANQGSEA. Trimming removed 6 bases from V and 3 bases from J, with 21 bases in between. The CDR3 contains 15 residues. CDR3 bases: TGCAGCGTAAGGAGTGGCGGCGGCATTTACTACGAGCAGTACTTC. It translates to CSVRSGGGIYYEQYF.

The chain combines TRBV27 with TRBJ2-5; D remains ambiguous. This CDR3 region has 11 residues. In germline, CDR1 is MNHEY, CDR2 SMNVEV (reference sequence). V lost 9 bases, J lost 4 bases, and 9 bases lay in between. CDR3 amino acids: CASRFRETQYF. The CDR3 DNA sequence: TGTGCCAGTAGGTTTCGAGAGACCCAGTACTTC.